Listed below are T cell receptor beta chains from one sample, sequenced in a study of T-cell reconstitution after alpha-beta-depleted transplantation in children. Each CDR3 protein gets one entry after TCRdb re-called the PCR reads with MiXCR. The sample lists fewer than 95,000 distinct CDR3 sequences; approximately 12% were seen once. The sequencing used PBMCs from the stem cell graft donor, collected from the stem cell graft. These receptors were taken from a human donor who donated a stem cell graft to a child with inherited bone marrow failure. Each CDR3 is given with its conserved first and last residue. Fields, in order: V gene, D gene, clone size, J gene, CDR3 DNA, CDR3 protein. The D gene is left open where the match is weak. For some rows the clone size is stated as once, few or many, or as a class when expanded; others skip it.

v_gene: TRBV7-8
d_gene: .
abundance: many
j_gene: TRBJ2-1
CDR3nt: TGTGCCAGCAGCCTCCGACTGGGATACAATGAGCAGTTCTTC
CDR3aa: CASSLRLGYNEQFF

v_gene: TRBV6-2/TRBV6-3
d_gene: .
abundance: many
j_gene: TRBJ1-5
CDR3nt: TGTGCCAGCAGCAACCGGAATAGCAATCAGCCCCAGCATTTT
CDR3aa: CASSNRNSNQPQHF

v_gene: TRBV29-1
d_gene: .
abundance: many
j_gene: TRBJ2-1
CDR3nt: TGCAGCGTAAATGAGCAGTTCTTC
CDR3aa: CSVNEQFF

v_gene: TRBV6-2/TRBV6-3
d_gene: .
abundance: .
j_gene: TRBJ2-7
CDR3nt: TGTGCTATGGGCGGGACATCCTCGGGCGAGCAGTACTTC
CDR3aa: CAMGGTSSGEQYF

v_gene: TRBV10-3
d_gene: .
abundance: .
j_gene: TRBJ1-4
CDR3nt: TGTGCCATCAGTGAGGTGTGCACTAATGAAAAACCGTTTTTT
CDR3aa: CAISEVCTNEKPFF

v_gene: TRBV12-3/TRBV12-4
d_gene: TRBD2
abundance: many
j_gene: TRBJ2-1
CDR3nt: TGTGCCAGCAGTTTAAGGTTAAGTAGCGGGGGGTCCCACTTCTTC
CDR3aa: CASSLRLSSGGSHFF

v_gene: TRBV2
d_gene: .
abundance: many
j_gene: TRBJ1-4
CDR3nt: TGTGCCAGCAGTGATGCAAAACTGTTTTTT
CDR3aa: CASSDAKLFF

v_gene: TRBV5-1
d_gene: TRBD1
abundance: few
j_gene: TRBJ2-5
CDR3nt: TGCGCCAGCAAGCCGACAGGGGTGGAGGAGACCCAGTACTTC
CDR3aa: CASKPTGVEETQYF

v_gene: TRBV12-3/TRBV12-4
d_gene: TRBD1
abundance: many
j_gene: TRBJ1-5
CDR3nt: TGTGCCAGCAGTCCAAGCGGGACAGGGCTTCAGCCCCAGCATTTT
CDR3aa: CASSPSGTGLQPQHF

v_gene: TRBV12-3/TRBV12-4
d_gene: TRBD2
abundance: many
j_gene: TRBJ2-5
CDR3nt: TGTGCCAGCGGGGTAGCGGGATGGGAGACCCAGTACTTC
CDR3aa: CASGVAGWETQYF

v_gene: TRBV10-3
d_gene: .
abundance: many
j_gene: TRBJ2-2
CDR3nt: TGTGCCATCAGTGAGTCTGGGGGCACCGGGGAGCTGTTTTTT
CDR3aa: CAISESGGTGELFF

v_gene: TRBV19
d_gene: TRBD1
abundance: few
j_gene: TRBJ2-3
CDR3nt: TGTGCCAGTACCCCGGGACAGACCCTCACAGATACGCAGTATTTT
CDR3aa: CASTPGQTLTDTQYF

v_gene: TRBV27
d_gene: TRBD1
abundance: many
j_gene: TRBJ2-3
CDR3nt: TGTGCCAGCAGTTTATACGGGACAGGGTGGACAGATACGCAGTATTTT
CDR3aa: CASSLYGTGWTDTQYF

v_gene: TRBV5-1
d_gene: .
abundance: many
j_gene: TRBJ1-2
CDR3nt: TGCGCCAGCACCCCTGGCGGTTTCACCTATGGCTACACCTTC
CDR3aa: CASTPGGFTYGYTF

v_gene: TRBV5-1
d_gene: TRBD1
abundance: .
j_gene: TRBJ2-7
CDR3nt: TGCGCCAGCAGCTTGGGGACAGGGGCAAACGAGCAGTACTTC
CDR3aa: CASSLGTGANEQYF

v_gene: TRBV5-6
d_gene: TRBD1
abundance: many
j_gene: TRBJ1-1
CDR3nt: TGTGCCAGCAGCTTGGCGGGACAGGGGCCCAAGAACACTGAAGCTTTCTTT
CDR3aa: CASSLAGQGPKNTEAFF

v_gene: TRBV5-5
d_gene: .
abundance: many
j_gene: TRBJ1-3
CDR3nt: TGTGCCAGCAGCTTGGGACAGTCCTCTGGAAACACCATATATTTT
CDR3aa: CASSLGQSSGNTIYF

v_gene: TRBV25-1
d_gene: TRBD2
abundance: many
j_gene: TRBJ2-5
CDR3nt: TGTGCCAGCACAGGGACTAGCGGGACGAGGGTCCAAGAGACCCAGTACTTC
CDR3aa: CASTGTSGTRVQETQYF

v_gene: TRBV4-1
d_gene: .
abundance: many
j_gene: TRBJ2-7
CDR3nt: TGCGCCAGCAGCCAAGGGGCGGGGAACGAGCAGTACTTC
CDR3aa: CASSQGAGNEQYF

v_gene: TRBV5-5
d_gene: .
abundance: few
j_gene: TRBJ2-7
CDR3nt: TGTGCCAGCAGCCGGGTATTCGGAAGCAACGAGCAGTACTTC
CDR3aa: CASSRVFGSNEQYF

v_gene: TRBV29-1
d_gene: .
abundance: many
j_gene: TRBJ2-1
CDR3nt: TGCAGCGTCGAACAGGGGTTGGAGGGGAATGAGCAGTTCTTC
CDR3aa: CSVEQGLEGNEQFF

v_gene: TRBV4-3
d_gene: .
abundance: many
j_gene: TRBJ2-3
CDR3nt: TGCGCCAGCAGCCAAGAGACGAGTTTCCCAGATACGCAGTATTTT
CDR3aa: CASSQETSFPDTQYF

v_gene: TRBV2
d_gene: .
abundance: many
j_gene: TRBJ2-1
CDR3nt: TGTGCCAGCAGACAGGGTGAGGACTACAATGAGCAGTTCTTC
CDR3aa: CASRQGEDYNEQFF

v_gene: TRBV4-3
d_gene: .
abundance: many
j_gene: TRBJ1-1
CDR3nt: TGCGCCAGCAGCCAAGATCTAGACACATTGAACACTGAAGCTTTCTTT
CDR3aa: CASSQDLDTLNTEAFF

v_gene: TRBV5-6
d_gene: .
abundance: .
j_gene: TRBJ2-7
CDR3nt: TGTGCCATGGGCCCGGGGCCATACGAGCAGTACTTC
CDR3aa: CAMGPGPYEQYF

v_gene: TRBV5-1
d_gene: .
abundance: many
j_gene: TRBJ2-7
CDR3nt: TGCGCCAGCAGCTTGGCGCCCGGCCTCTACGAGCAGTACTTC
CDR3aa: CASSLAPGLYEQYF

v_gene: TRBV7-2
d_gene: .
abundance: many
j_gene: TRBJ1-1
CDR3nt: TGTGCCAGCAGCTTAGGTAGGGCGACTGAAGCTTTCTTT
CDR3aa: CASSLGRATEAFF

v_gene: TRBV7-9
d_gene: .
abundance: few
j_gene: TRBJ2-7
CDR3nt: TGTGCCAGCAGCTCGACCAGGGACGAGCAGTACTTC
CDR3aa: CASSSTRDEQYF

v_gene: TRBV2
d_gene: TRBD1
abundance: many
j_gene: TRBJ1-1
CDR3nt: TGTGCCAGCACCAGGGGACAGGCGAACACTGAAGCTTTCTTT
CDR3aa: CASTRGQANTEAFF

v_gene: TRBV28
d_gene: TRBD1
abundance: many
j_gene: TRBJ1-6
CDR3nt: TGTGCCATCCAAACAGGGGGCCTTAATTCACCCCTCCACTTT
CDR3aa: CAIQTGGLNSPLHF

v_gene: TRBV5-1
d_gene: TRBD1
abundance: many
j_gene: TRBJ1-1
CDR3nt: TGCGCCAGCAGCTTGGGCGGACAGGGGGCTTGGAACACTGAAGCTTTCTTT
CDR3aa: CASSLGGQGAWNTEAFF

v_gene: TRBV20-1
d_gene: .
abundance: many
j_gene: TRBJ2-2
CDR3nt: TGCAGTGCTAGAGTTCCAGGGACCGGGGAGCTGTTTTTT
CDR3aa: CSARVPGTGELFF

v_gene: TRBV5-1
d_gene: .
abundance: many
j_gene: TRBJ2-7
CDR3nt: TGCGCCAGCAGCCTCAACCCTCTTTCCCAGCAGTACTTC
CDR3aa: CASSLNPLSQQYF

v_gene: TRBV10-3
d_gene: TRBD1
abundance: many
j_gene: TRBJ2-3
CDR3nt: TGTGCCATCAGTGACGGACAGGGGTCTCCTAGCACAGATACGCAGTATTTT
CDR3aa: CAISDGQGSPSTDTQYF

v_gene: TRBV20-1
d_gene: TRBD2
abundance: many
j_gene: TRBJ2-7
CDR3nt: TGCAGTGCTAGAGGATCGCGGGAGTTCTACGAGCAGTACTTC
CDR3aa: CSARGSREFYEQYF

v_gene: TRBV6-1
d_gene: .
abundance: many
j_gene: TRBJ1-3
CDR3nt: TGTGCCAGCAGTGAAGAATGGAGCTCTGGAAACACCATATATTTT
CDR3aa: CASSEEWSSGNTIYF

v_gene: TRBV27
d_gene: TRBD1
abundance: many
j_gene: TRBJ1-6
CDR3nt: TGTGCCAGCAGGACGGGGGACAGGCGTAATTCACCCCTCCACTTT
CDR3aa: CASRTGDRRNSPLHF

v_gene: TRBV6-5
d_gene: .
abundance: .
j_gene: TRBJ1-5
CDR3nt: TGTGCCAGCAGTTTGAAGGGCAATCAGCCCCAGCATTTT
CDR3aa: CASSLKGNQPQHF

v_gene: TRBV28
d_gene: .
abundance: many
j_gene: TRBJ2-7
CDR3nt: TGTGCCAGCAGAGGCCACGGGGGCGAGCAGTACTTC
CDR3aa: CASRGHGGEQYF

v_gene: TRBV15
d_gene: .
abundance: many
j_gene: TRBJ2-1
CDR3nt: TGTGCCACCAGCAGAGACAGCTACAATGAGCAGTTCTTC
CDR3aa: CATSRDSYNEQFF

v_gene: TRBV7-2
d_gene: .
abundance: many
j_gene: TRBJ2-5
CDR3nt: TGTGCCAGCAGCTTAAGGTGGGCAGCGGAGACCCAGTACTTC
CDR3aa: CASSLRWAAETQYF

v_gene: TRBV24-1
d_gene: TRBD1
abundance: many
j_gene: TRBJ1-2
CDR3nt: TGTGCCACCAGTGATTCAGGGGGCAACTATGGCTACACCTTC
CDR3aa: CATSDSGGNYGYTF

v_gene: TRBV19
d_gene: TRBD1
abundance: .
j_gene: TRBJ2-7
CDR3nt: TGTGCCAGTAGTCGCCGTTCGGGGACAGGACCCGAGCAGTACTTC
CDR3aa: CASSRRSGTGPEQYF

v_gene: TRBV27
d_gene: TRBD1
abundance: many
j_gene: TRBJ1-2
CDR3nt: TGTGCCAGCAGTCCCCAGTCCCGACAGGGATACTTTTATGGCTACACCTTC
CDR3aa: CASSPQSRQGYFYGYTF

v_gene: TRBV5-1
d_gene: TRBD1
abundance: many
j_gene: TRBJ2-2
CDR3nt: TGCGCCAGCAGAGTACGACAGGGAACCGCGAACACCGGGGAGCTGTTTTTT
CDR3aa: CASRVRQGTANTGELFF

v_gene: TRBV7-8
d_gene: TRBD1
abundance: few
j_gene: TRBJ1-2
CDR3nt: TGTGCCAGCAGCTCCTCATCGGGACAGGGAGGGTCTGGCTACACCTTC
CDR3aa: CASSSSSGQGGSGYTF

v_gene: TRBV5-1
d_gene: TRBD2
abundance: many
j_gene: TRBJ2-7
CDR3nt: TGCGCCAGCAGCGGTACCGGGACTAGTTCTTCCGAGCAGTACTTC
CDR3aa: CASSGTGTSSSEQYF

v_gene: TRBV7-9
d_gene: TRBD1
abundance: few
j_gene: TRBJ1-5
CDR3nt: TGTGCCAGCGGTAAGGGGGCGATAAGCAATCAGCCCCAGCATTTT
CDR3aa: CASGKGAISNQPQHF

v_gene: TRBV29-1
d_gene: .
abundance: many
j_gene: TRBJ2-2
CDR3nt: TGCAGCGTTGTGGGGAGTAAGGACACCGGGGAGCTGTTTTTT
CDR3aa: CSVVGSKDTGELFF

v_gene: TRBV7-6
d_gene: .
abundance: few
j_gene: TRBJ2-2
CDR3nt: TGTGCCAGCAGCATAAGCCCAGTCACCGGGGAGCTGTTTTTT
CDR3aa: CASSISPVTGELFF

v_gene: TRBV4-1
d_gene: TRBD2
abundance: many
j_gene: TRBJ2-3
CDR3nt: TGCGCCAGCAGCCAAGGGATGACTAGCGGGATCACAGATACGCAGTATTTT
CDR3aa: CASSQGMTSGITDTQYF

v_gene: TRBV3-1
d_gene: TRBD1
abundance: many
j_gene: TRBJ2-3
CDR3nt: TGTGCCAGCAGCCAAGGGACAGGGCTTAGAGGAGATACGCAGTATTTT
CDR3aa: CASSQGTGLRGDTQYF

v_gene: TRBV15
d_gene: TRBD1
abundance: .
j_gene: TRBJ2-1
CDR3nt: TGTGCCACCCGGGACAGGTGCTACAATGAGCAGTTCTTC
CDR3aa: CATRDRCYNEQFF

v_gene: TRBV18
d_gene: .
abundance: .
j_gene: TRBJ1-2
CDR3nt: TGTGCCAGCTCACCTGGGGAGGGTGCCTATGGCTACACCTTC
CDR3aa: CASSPGEGAYGYTF

v_gene: TRBV20-1
d_gene: .
abundance: few
j_gene: TRBJ1-4
CDR3nt: TGCAGTGCCCCCTTACGGGATGAAAAACTGTTTTTT
CDR3aa: CSAPLRDEKLFF

v_gene: TRBV5-4
d_gene: TRBD1
abundance: .
j_gene: TRBJ2-1
CDR3nt: TGTGCCAGCAGCCGGGACAGAAACAATGAGCAGTTCTTC
CDR3aa: CASSRDRNNEQFF

v_gene: TRBV4-3
d_gene: .
abundance: many
j_gene: TRBJ1-1
CDR3nt: TGCGCCAGCAGCCGGGGGAGGGCCATGAACACTGAAGCTTTCTTT
CDR3aa: CASSRGRAMNTEAFF

v_gene: TRBV7-3
d_gene: TRBD1
abundance: many
j_gene: TRBJ2-3
CDR3nt: TGTGCCAGCAGCTTAATAGGGGGCCCAGATACGCAGTATTTT
CDR3aa: CASSLIGGPDTQYF

v_gene: TRBV27
d_gene: .
abundance: many
j_gene: TRBJ1-1
CDR3nt: TGTGCCAGCAAGATGCAGGGGACTGAAGCTTTCTTT
CDR3aa: CASKMQGTEAFF